This TCR beta chain was identified in a study of blood T cell repertoires in COVID-19. Measured with immunoSEQ multiplex PCR; TCRdb has only the in-frame clones, and not every one. In the table there are 25,000 or so clones, approximately 94% of which are singletons. This clone showed up just once. This CDR3 has 16 residues. After removal of 2 bases from V and 3 bases from J, the junction contained 7 bases not matched to a gene. Germline CDR1 and CDR2: SEHNR and FQNEAQ (reference sequence). The V gene is TRBV7-9, the J gene TRBJ2-3; the match to TRBD2 covers 8 bases. The TCR originated in a human donor with active COVID-19. The donor label of this sample is uncertain. The sequenced material came from peripheral blood. The CDR3 bases are TGTGCCAGCAGCTTAAGGGGTAGCGGGATAACAGATACGCAGTATTTT. Translation: CASSLRGSGITDTQYF.